Following are 26 T cell receptor beta chains from one sample sequenced in a study of blood T cell repertoires in COVID-19. The protocol was immunoSEQ multiplex PCR, while the TCRdb copy is restricted to in-frame clones and leaves out a portion. The table has around 250,000 clones, 65% to 85% seen once. Material for sequencing was peripheral blood. The receptor source for this set is an elderly man with acute or convalescent COVID-19.

V is TRBV5-4 and J is TRBJ2-7, with 7 bases aligning to TRBD1. Looked up from germline, CDR1 is SGHNT and CDR2 is YYREEE (reference sequence). CDR3 length: 16 residues. J was trimmed by 2 bases and V by 5 bases; bases with no gene match: 13. CDR3 region: CASSYGDRQGAYEQYF. CDR3 bases: TGTGCCAGCAGTTACGGAGACCGACAGGGCGCCTACGAGCAGTACTTC. Filled out from reference TRBV5-4 and TRBJ2-7, the complete variable domain reads ETGVTQSPTHLIKTRGQQVTLRCSSQSGHNTVSWYQQALGQGPQFIFQYYREEENGRGNFPPRFSGLQFPNYSSELNVNALELDDSALYLCASSYGDRQGAYEQYFGPGTRLTVT.

For the CDR3, the DNA is TGTGCCAGCAGCTTACAAGTGGCAGGTAACAATGAGCAGTTCTTC. This sequence encodes CASSLQVAGNNEQFF. The chain links TRBV11-2 to TRBJ2-1, with D unresolved. The CDR3 contains 15 residues. V lost 2 bases, J lost 5 bases, and 13 bases lay in between. Germline loops: CDR1 SGHAT, CDR2 FQNNGV.

The table lists this clone with a count of one. This chain connects TRBV19 to TRBJ1-1; 7 bases line up with TRBD1. From germline, CDR1 is LNHDA and CDR2 SQIVND (reference sequence). V lost 4 bases to trimming and J lost 0 bases; unmatched junction nucleotides: 8. This CDR3 is built from 16 residues. The CDR3 sequence is CASSTPRTGLNTEAFF. Written as DNA, the CDR3 is TGTGCCAGTAGTACTCCTAGGACAGGCTTGAACACTGAAGCTTTCTTT.

This clone was seen just once. This chain joins TRBV7-9 and TRBJ2-7, with a weak D call TRBD2 (5 bases). This CDR3 has 13 residues. The V gene's germline CDR1 is SEHNR and CDR2 FQNEAQ (reference sequence). The ends were cut back, 1 base at V and 6 bases at J, with 10 bases in the middle. This chain's CDR3 is CASSLGGVGEQYF. Here the CDR3 DNA reads TGTGCCAGCAGCTTAGGGGGAGTGGGCGAGCAGTACTTC.

The chain links TRBV6-2 or TRBV6-3 to TRBJ2-1; 10 bases match TRBD2. The CDR3 is 20 residues long. CDR1 is MNHEY, CDR2 SVGEGT, per germline. V lost 2 bases, J lost 4 bases, and 17 bases stayed unmatched. CDR3 in DNA: TGTGCCAGCAGTTACCTTCCGGCGGTTAATAGCGGGAGGAGGTACAATGAGCAGTTCTTC. Amino acid sequence: CASSYLPAVNSGRRYNEQFF.

The V and J genes are TRBV19 and TRBJ2-1; TRBD1 might be the D (6 bases). Germline CDR1 reads LNHDA; CDR2 reads SQIVND (reference sequence). The CDR3 consists of 14 residues. V lost 5 bases to trimming and J lost 4 bases, with 12 bases between them. The CDR3 reads CASSVDRRYNEQFF. The CDR3 nucleotides are TGTGCCAGTAGTGTGGACAGACGGTACAATGAGCAGTTCTTC.

The V call is TRBV6-5, the J call TRBJ2-7; 11 positions match TRBD2. Germline CDR1 reads MNHEY; CDR2 reads SVGAGI. Trimming cost V 5 bases and J 2 bases; bases outside gene matches: 5. CDR3 size: 15 residues. In nucleotides, the CDR3 is TGTGCCAGCAGTCAAACTAGCGGGGGACCCTACGAGCAGTACTTC. Its protein product is CASSQTSGGPYEQYF.

This chain connects TRBV5-1 to TRBJ2-5, with D maybe TRBD1 (5 bases). With 0 bases removed from V and 5 bases from J, the gap between germline ends came to 14 bases. The germline gives CDR1 SGHRS, CDR2 YFSETQ. The CDR3 spans 15 residues. The CDR3 DNA is TGCGCCAGCAGCTTGGACGGCAGGGTAACTGAGACCCAGTACTTC. As protein: CASSLDGRVTETQYF. Complete variable domain (other parts from reference TRBV5-1 and TRBJ2-5): KAGVTQTPRYLIKTRGQQVTLSCSPISGHRSVSWYQQTPGQGLQFLFEYFSETQRNKGNFPGRFSGRQFSNSRSEMNVSTLELGDSALYLCASSLDGRVTETQYFGPGTRLLVL.

The genes are TRBV7-2 and TRBJ1-1; 8 nucleotides line up with TRBD1. The V and J ends lost 6 bases and 11 bases, in that order; junction bases with no gene match: 17. Germline values: CDR1 SGHTA, CDR2 FQGNSA. CDR3 length: 15 residues. CDR3 amino acids: CASRSGTGLYYGAFF. As DNA, the CDR3 is TGTGCCAGCAGGTCCGGGACAGGACTTTACTATGGGGCTTTCTTT.

This chain uses TRBV7-8 with TRBJ2-3; D ambiguous. Germline V gene sequence: CDR1 SGHVS, CDR2 FQNEAQ. Between the trimmed V and J ends, which lost 7 bases and 2 bases, there was a span of 13 bases. CDR3 length equals 14 residues. CDR3 sequence: CASTPNSNTDTQYF. In DNA form, the CDR3 reads TGTGCCAGCACCCCAAATTCAAACACAGATACGCAGTATTTT.

The chain carries TRBV10-1 and TRBJ1-1; D uncertain. CDR3 size: 14 residues. The germline CDR1 and CDR2 sequences are WNHNN and SYGVQD (reference sequence). V lost 0 bases to trimming and J lost 0 bases, with 5 bases between them. CDR3: CASSESAVNTEAFF. The CDR3 DNA sequence: TGCGCCAGCAGTGAGTCCGCAGTGAACACTGAAGCTTTCTTT.

This sequence joins TRBV28 and TRBJ2-2; 8 bases match TRBD1. Trimming at V came to 6 bases and at J to 5 bases, leaving 8 bases not matched to a gene. Germline loops: CDR1 MDHEN, CDR2 SYDVKM. This CDR3 is 15 amino acids long. DNA for the CDR3: TGTGCCAGCAGCGAGGGACAGGTGGGAACCGGGGAGCTGTTTTTT. Residues: CASSEGQVGTGELFF.

The DNA for the CDR3 is TGTGCCAGCACCCTCGACGGGACCGGGACAGATTATGGTGGTGGCTACACCTTC. This gives the protein CASTLDGTGTDYGGGYTF. The rearrangement joins TRBV28 to TRBJ1-2, with TRBD1 matching 7 bases. This CDR3 comprises 18 residues. After removal of 7 bases from V and 7 bases from J, the junction contained 24 bases not matched to a gene. Germline-derived CDR1 and CDR2 are MDHEN and SYDVKM.

This chain connects TRBV6-5 to TRBJ1-6; D call uncertain. This CDR3 region has 14 residues. The germline V and J ends were trimmed by 11 bases and 7 bases, with 18 bases remaining between them. From germline, CDR1 is MNHEY and CDR2 SVGAGI. This chain's CDR3 is CAARELMGNSPLHF. DNA of the CDR3: TGTGCCGCCCGGGAGTTGATGGGAAATTCACCCCTCCACTTT.

The J gene is TRBJ2-3, the V gene TRBV5-8; no definite D call. Germline CDR1 is SGHTS and CDR2 is YDEGEE. CDR3 length: 13 residues. Between the trimmed V and J ends, which lost 1 base and 1 base, there was a span of 4 bases. The CDR3 DNA follows: TGTGCCAGCAGCTTGCGGGGCACAGATACGCAGTATTTT. Residues: CASSLRGTDTQYF.

The CDR3 DNA follows: TGTGCCAGCAGCGTATACGGGGGCACAGATACGCAGTATTTT. Translating it yields CASSVYGGTDTQYF. V and J are TRBV14 and TRBJ2-3, with D perhaps TRBD2 (5 bases). V dropped 5 bases and J dropped 1 base, with 10 bases sitting between them. The CDR3 consists of 14 residues. Germline V gene lookup returns CDR1 SGHDN and CDR2 FVKESK.

The chain combines TRBV5-6 with TRBJ2-3; D possibly corresponds to TRBD1 (6 bases). Trimming pared 6 bases from V and 0 bases from J, leaving 17 bases between. Germline V gene lookup returns CDR1 SGHDT and CDR2 YYEEEE. The CDR3 is 16 amino acids. Here the CDR3 DNA reads TGTGCCAGCACCCAGGGGTGGGTCTCTAGCACAGATACGCAGTATTTT. This encodes CASTQGWVSSTDTQYF. The full variable domain, in which reference TRBV5-6 and TRBJ2-3 provide the parts outside the CDR3, is DAGVTQSPTHLIKTRGQQVTLRCSPKSGHDTVSWYQQALGQGPQFIFQYYEEEERQRGNFPDRFSGHQFPNYSSELNVNALLLGDSALYLCASTQGWVSSTDTQYFGPGTRLTVL.

V is TRBV30 and J is TRBJ1-4; 11 bases agree with TRBD1. The CDR3 contains 16 residues. After removal of 3 bases from V and 8 bases from J, the junction contained 11 bases not matched to a gene. The germline gives CDR1 GTSNPN, CDR2 SVGIG (reference sequence). CDR3 sequence: CAWSPGQGARREKLFF. The CDR3 nucleotides read TGTGCCTGGAGCCCTGGACAGGGGGCACGACGGGAAAAACTGTTTTTT.

The V gene is TRBV7-9, the J gene TRBJ2-1, with 7 bases matching TRBD1. Trimming removed 6 bases from V and 3 bases from J; junction bases left unmatched: 8. The CDR3 is made up of 15 amino acids. Germline CDR1 and CDR2: SEHNR and FQNEAQ (reference sequence). CDR3 protein: CASSSPGQSYNEQFF. The DNA for the CDR3 is TGTGCCAGCAGTTCACCGGGACAGAGCTACAATGAGCAGTTCTTC. Filled out from reference TRBV7-9 and TRBJ2-1, the complete variable domain reads DTGVSQNPRHKITKRGQNVTFRCDPISEHNRLYWYRQTLGQGPEFLTYFQNEAQLEKSRLLSDRFSAERPKGSFSTLEIQRTEQGDSAMYLCASSSPGQSYNEQFFGPGTRLTVL.

The rearrangement uses TRBV11-1 and TRBJ2-4; TRBD2 aligns across 13 bases. Germline CDR1 and CDR2: SGHAT and FQDESV (reference sequence). The CDR3 sequence is 15 residues long. With V trimmed by 5 bases and J by 14 bases, 12 bases remained unmatched. CDR3 loop: CASSNGTSGISPKYF. The CDR3 coding sequence is TGTGCCAGCAGCAACGGGACTAGCGGGATCTCTCCTAAGTACTTC.

This clone was seen repeatedly, ten times or more. The chain joins TRBV11-3 to TRBJ2-1; TRBD2 matches at 9 bases. The ends lost 0 bases at V and 4 bases at J; junction bases unmatched: 7. Germline CDR1 is SGHNT and CDR2 is YENEEA. The CDR3 consists of 17 residues. CDR3 region: CASSLEGTSGLYNEQFF. The CDR3 nucleotides read TGTGCCAGCAGCTTAGAGGGCACTAGCGGGCTTTACAATGAGCAGTTCTTC.

The CDR3 DNA sequence: TGTGCCAGCAGCCAGAACCCTCGGACTAGCGGGAGGGGGCAAGAGACCCAGTACTTC. Translation: CASSQNPRTSGRGQETQYF. The chain joins TRBV14 to TRBJ2-5, with 15 positions matching TRBD2. J was trimmed by 2 bases and V by 3 bases; bases with no gene match: 10. CDR1 is SGHDN and CDR2 is FVKESK in the germline V gene. This CDR3 is 19 amino acids long.

CDR3 residues: CASSFTASGLYNEQFF. DNA for the CDR3: TGTGCCAGCTCCTTCACCGCTAGCGGGCTGTACAATGAGCAGTTCTTC. The chain has TRBV18 and TRBJ2-1; 8 bases map to TRBD2. The CDR3 runs 16 residues. Germline CDR1 is KGHSH and CDR2 is LQKENI. Trimming at V came to 6 bases and at J to 4 bases, leaving 11 bases not matched to a gene.

This clone has only one observation. The chain carries TRBV28 and TRBJ2-2, with 7 nucleotides matching TRBD2. The CDR3 is made up of 15 amino acids. Trimming took 3 bases from V and 5 from J; bases not matched to a gene: 6. CDR1 is MDHEN and CDR2 is SYDVKM in the germline V gene. The chain's CDR3 is CASSLGRAGTGELFF. DNA of the CDR3: TGTGCCAGCAGTTTGGGGAGGGCCGGGACCGGGGAGCTGTTTTTT.

V and J are TRBV29-1 and TRBJ1-2, with D possibly being TRBD1 (6 bases). The CDR3 spans 11 residues. The V and J ends lost 6 bases and 8 bases respectively, with 13 bases between them. Germline lookup yields CDR1 SQVTM and CDR2 ANQGSEA. CDR3 protein: CSVLGTSGYTF. The CDR3 nucleotides are TGCAGCGTCCTTGGGACATCAGGCTACACCTTC.

This sequence joins TRBV7-6 and TRBJ1-5, with 8 bases lining up with TRBD1. The CDR3 extends over 14 amino acids. Germline CDR1 SGHVS, CDR2 FNYEAQ. Unmatched junction bases numbered 5, after V lost 5 bases and J lost 5 bases. CDR3: CASSPGQGDQPQHF. CDR3 sequence (DNA): TGTGCCAGCAGCCCCGGACAGGGCGATCAGCCCCAGCATTTT.